This TCR beta chain was recovered during a study of post-analysis software for immune sequencing data. Study-level background: Multiple sclerosis in the patients followed relapsing-remitting, secondary progressive and progressive-relapsing courses.

Study results and caveats: Normalized Chao1 diversity was significantly reduced in patients versus controls. Four to six TRBV segments appeared more often in patients than in controls, and TRBV5-6, TRBV5-1 and TRBV20-1 were among these.

As concerns this clonotype: Its specificity is not known.

Germline CDR1 and CDR2: MGHRA and YSYEKL. The CDR3 totals 14 residues. The V end lost 4 bases, the J end lost 5 bases, and 11 bases lay between the germline ends. cDNA libraries of TCR beta carried unique molecular identifiers. With roughly 0.9 to 11 million T cells as the source, 540,000 or so cDNA molecules resulted. TCRdb used MiXCR to reprocess the PCR reads, holding one entry per CDR3 protein. The data contain approximately 350,000 distinct CDR3 sequences, 30% to 45% of them singletons. The chain employs TRBV4-1 and TRBJ1-4; no reliable D call. Sequencing was performed on blood. This receptor was taken from a girl aged 5-17 years with multiple sclerosis. The CDR3 DNA reads TGCGCCAGCAGCCTGACGAGAAGGAATGAAAAACTGTTTTTT. Protein sequence: CASSLTRRNEKLFF.